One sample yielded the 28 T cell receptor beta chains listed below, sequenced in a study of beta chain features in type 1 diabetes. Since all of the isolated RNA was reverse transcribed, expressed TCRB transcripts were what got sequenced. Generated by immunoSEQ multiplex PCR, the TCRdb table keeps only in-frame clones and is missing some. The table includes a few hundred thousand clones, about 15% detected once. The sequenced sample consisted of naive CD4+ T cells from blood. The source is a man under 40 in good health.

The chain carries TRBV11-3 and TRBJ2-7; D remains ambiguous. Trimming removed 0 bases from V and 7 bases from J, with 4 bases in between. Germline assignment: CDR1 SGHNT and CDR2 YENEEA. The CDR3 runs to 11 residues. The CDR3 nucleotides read TGTGCCAGCAGCTTAGAAGGAGAGCAGTACGTC. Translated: CASSLEGEQYV.

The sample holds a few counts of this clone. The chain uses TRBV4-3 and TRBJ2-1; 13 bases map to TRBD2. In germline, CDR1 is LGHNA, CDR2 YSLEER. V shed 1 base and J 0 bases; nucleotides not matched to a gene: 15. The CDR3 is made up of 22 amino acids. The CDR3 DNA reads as TGCGCCAGCAGCCAAGGACCCAGCTGGACTAGCGGGAGTGGTAGCTCCTACAATGAGCAGTTCTTC. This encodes CASSQGPSWTSGSGSSYNEQFF.

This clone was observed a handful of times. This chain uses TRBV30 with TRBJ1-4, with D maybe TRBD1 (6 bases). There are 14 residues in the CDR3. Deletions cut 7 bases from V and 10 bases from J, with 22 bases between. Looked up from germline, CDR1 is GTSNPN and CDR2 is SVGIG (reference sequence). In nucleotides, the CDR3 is TGTGCCTCCCCCGGAGGGGGAACTGGAGGAAAACTGTTTTTT. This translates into CASPGGGTGGKLFF.

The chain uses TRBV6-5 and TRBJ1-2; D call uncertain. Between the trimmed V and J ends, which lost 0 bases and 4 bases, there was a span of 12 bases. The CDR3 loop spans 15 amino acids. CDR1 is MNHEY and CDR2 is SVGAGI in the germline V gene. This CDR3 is CASSYSRAGTYGYTF. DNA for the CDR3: TGTGCCAGCAGTTACTCAAGGGCAGGCACCTATGGCTACACCTTC.

The CDR3 sequence is CASSPRQNGKNIQYF. The CDR3 bases are TGTGCCAGCAGCCCACGACAGAACGGGAAAAACATTCAGTACTTC. This rearrangement joins TRBV6-5 to TRBJ2-4; D is perhaps TRBD1 (5 bases). Germline values: CDR1 MNHEY, CDR2 SVGAGI. V lost 6 bases and J 4 bases, leaving 16 bases between the germline ends. CDR3 length: 15 residues.

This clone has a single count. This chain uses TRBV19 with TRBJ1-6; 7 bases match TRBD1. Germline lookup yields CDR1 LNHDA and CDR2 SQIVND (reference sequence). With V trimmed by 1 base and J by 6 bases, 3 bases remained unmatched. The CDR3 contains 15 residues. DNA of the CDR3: TGTGCCAGTAGTATAGGAGGGACAGCTAATTCACCCCTCCACTTT. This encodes CASSIGGTANSPLHF.

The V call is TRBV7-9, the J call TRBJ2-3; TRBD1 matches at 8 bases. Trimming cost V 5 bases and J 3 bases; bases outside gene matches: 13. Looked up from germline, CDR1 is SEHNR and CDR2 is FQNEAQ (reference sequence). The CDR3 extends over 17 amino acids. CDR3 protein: CASSPGTGPFFTDTQYF. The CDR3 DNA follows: TGTGCCAGCAGCCCCGGGACAGGTCCCTTTTTTACAGATACGCAGTATTTT.

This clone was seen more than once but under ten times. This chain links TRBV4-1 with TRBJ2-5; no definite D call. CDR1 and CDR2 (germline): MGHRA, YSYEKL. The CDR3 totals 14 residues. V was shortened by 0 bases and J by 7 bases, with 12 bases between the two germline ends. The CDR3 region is CASSQDGSRGTQYF. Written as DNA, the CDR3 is TGCGCCAGCAGCCAAGATGGATCCCGAGGGACCCAGTACTTC.

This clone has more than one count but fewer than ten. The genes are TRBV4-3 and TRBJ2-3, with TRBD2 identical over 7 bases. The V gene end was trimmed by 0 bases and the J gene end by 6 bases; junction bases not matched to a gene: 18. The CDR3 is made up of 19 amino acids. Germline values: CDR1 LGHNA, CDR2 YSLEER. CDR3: CASSQDPGYGAGDPDTQYF. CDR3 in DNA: TGCGCCAGCAGCCAAGACCCCGGATACGGCGCGGGGGACCCGGATACGCAGTATTTT.

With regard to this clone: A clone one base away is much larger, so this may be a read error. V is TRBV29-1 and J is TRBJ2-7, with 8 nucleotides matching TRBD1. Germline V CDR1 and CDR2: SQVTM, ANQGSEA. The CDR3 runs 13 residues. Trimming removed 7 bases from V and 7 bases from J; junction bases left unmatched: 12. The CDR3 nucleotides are TGCAGCGGCGGACAGGGACACCCCTCTGAGCAGTACGTC. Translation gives CSGGQGHPSEQYV.

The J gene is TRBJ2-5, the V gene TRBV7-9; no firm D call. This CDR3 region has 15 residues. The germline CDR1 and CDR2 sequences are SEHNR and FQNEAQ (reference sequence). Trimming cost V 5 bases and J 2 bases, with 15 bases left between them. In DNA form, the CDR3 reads TGTGCCAGCAGCCGTATCTCTGGGCCGCAAGAGACCCAGTACTTC. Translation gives CASSRISGPQETQYF.

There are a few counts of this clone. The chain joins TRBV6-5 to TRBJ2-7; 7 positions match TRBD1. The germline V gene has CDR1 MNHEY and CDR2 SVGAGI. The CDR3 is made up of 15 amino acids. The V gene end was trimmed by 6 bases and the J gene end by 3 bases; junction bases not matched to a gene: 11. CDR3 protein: CASRPTGSSGYEQYF. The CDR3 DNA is TGTGCCAGCAGGCCGACAGGGTCCAGCGGCTACGAGCAGTACTTC.

CDR3 residues: CASSEGTRGNSPLHF. For the CDR3, the DNA is TGTGCCAGCAGCGAAGGGACTCGAGGGAATTCACCCCTCCACTTT. The chain recombines TRBV9 with TRBJ1-6, with a possible D match to TRBD1 (5 bases). V dropped 3 bases and J dropped 7 bases, with 14 bases sitting between them. CDR3 length: 15 residues. Germline V gives CDR1 SGDLS, CDR2 YYNGEE. The variable domain in full, with the rest retrieved from reference TRBV9 and TRBJ1-6, is DSGVTQTPKHLITATGQRVTLRCSPRSGDLSVYWYQQSLDQGLQFLIQYYNGEERAKGNILERFSAQQFPDLHSELNLSSLELGDSALYFCASSEGTRGNSPLHFGNGTRLTVT.

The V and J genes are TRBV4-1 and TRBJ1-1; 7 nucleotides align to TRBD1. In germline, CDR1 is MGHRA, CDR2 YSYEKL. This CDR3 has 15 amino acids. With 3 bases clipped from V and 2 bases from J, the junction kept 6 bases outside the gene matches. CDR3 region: CASSHQGQTNTEAFF. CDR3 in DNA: TGCGCCAGCAGCCATCAGGGACAGACAAACACTGAAGCTTTCTTT.

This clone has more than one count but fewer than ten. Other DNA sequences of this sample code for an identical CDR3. The CDR3 DNA sequence: TGTGCCAGCAGCCAAGTACCAGATACGCAGTATTTT. This translates into CASSQVPDTQYF. V gene TRBV14 combines with J gene TRBJ2-3; D gene ambiguous. The length of the CDR3 is 12 residues. Deletions cut 1 base from V and 4 bases from J, with 3 bases between. Germline V gene sequence: CDR1 SGHDN, CDR2 FVKESK. Complete variable domain (other parts from reference TRBV14 and TRBJ2-3): EAGVTQFPSHSVIEKGQTVTLRCDPISGHDNLYWYRRVMGKEIKFLLHFVKESKQDESGMPNNRFLAERTGGTYSTLKVQPAELEDSGVYFCASSQVPDTQYFGPGTRLTVL.

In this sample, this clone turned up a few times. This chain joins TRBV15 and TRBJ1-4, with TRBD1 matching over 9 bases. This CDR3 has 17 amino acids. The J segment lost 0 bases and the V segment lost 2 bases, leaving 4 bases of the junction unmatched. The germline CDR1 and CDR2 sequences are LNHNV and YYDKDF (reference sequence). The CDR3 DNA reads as TGTGCCACCAGCAGAAACAGGGGGCCTGCAACTAATGAAAAACTGTTTTTT. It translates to CATSRNRGPATNEKLFF.

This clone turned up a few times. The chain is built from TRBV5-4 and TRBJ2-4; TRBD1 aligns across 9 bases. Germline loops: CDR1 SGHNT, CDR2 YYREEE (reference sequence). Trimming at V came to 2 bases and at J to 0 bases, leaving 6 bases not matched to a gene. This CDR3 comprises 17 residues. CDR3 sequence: CASSLPGQGLAKNIQYF. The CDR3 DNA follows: TGTGCCAGCAGCTTACCGGGACAGGGTCTAGCCAAAAACATTCAGTACTTC.

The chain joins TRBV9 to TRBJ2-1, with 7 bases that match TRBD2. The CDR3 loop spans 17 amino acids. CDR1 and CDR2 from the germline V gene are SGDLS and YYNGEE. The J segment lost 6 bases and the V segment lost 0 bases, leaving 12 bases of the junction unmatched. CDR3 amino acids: CASSVVGGSFTRNEQFF. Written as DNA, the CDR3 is TGTGCCAGCAGCGTAGTTGGCGGGAGCTTTACCCGCAATGAGCAGTTCTTC.

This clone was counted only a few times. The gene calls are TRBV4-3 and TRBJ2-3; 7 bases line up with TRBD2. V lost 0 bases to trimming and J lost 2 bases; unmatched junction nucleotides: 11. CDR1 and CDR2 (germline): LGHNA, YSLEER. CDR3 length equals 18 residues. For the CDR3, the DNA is TGCGCCAGCAGCCAAGATCCTCGGAGCGGGGAGATCACAGATACGCAGTATTTT. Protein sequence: CASSQDPRSGEITDTQYF.

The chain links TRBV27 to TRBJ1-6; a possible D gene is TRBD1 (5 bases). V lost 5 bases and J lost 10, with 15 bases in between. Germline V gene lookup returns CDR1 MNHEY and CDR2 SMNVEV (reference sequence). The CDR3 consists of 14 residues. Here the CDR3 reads CASSKGTLGSPLHF. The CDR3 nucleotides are TGTGCCAGCAGTAAAGGGACCCTGGGATCACCCCTCCACTTT.

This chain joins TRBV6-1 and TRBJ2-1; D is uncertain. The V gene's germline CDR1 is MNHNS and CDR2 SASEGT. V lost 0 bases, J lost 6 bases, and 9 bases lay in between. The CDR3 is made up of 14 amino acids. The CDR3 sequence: CASSEAGGPNEQFF. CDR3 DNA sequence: TGTGCCAGCAGTGAAGCAGGCGGACCCAATGAGCAGTTCTTC.

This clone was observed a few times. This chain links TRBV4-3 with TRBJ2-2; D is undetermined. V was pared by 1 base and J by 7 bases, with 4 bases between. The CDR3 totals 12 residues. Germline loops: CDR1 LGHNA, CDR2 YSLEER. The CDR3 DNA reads TGCGCCAGCAGCCAAGGAGTCGGGGAGCTGTTTTTT. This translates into CASSQGVGELFF.

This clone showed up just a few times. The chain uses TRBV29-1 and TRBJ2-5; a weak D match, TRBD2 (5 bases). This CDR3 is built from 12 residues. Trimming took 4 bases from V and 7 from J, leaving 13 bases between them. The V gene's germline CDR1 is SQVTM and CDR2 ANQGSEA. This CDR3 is CSVVGSLGTQYF. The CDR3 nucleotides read TGCAGCGTTGTAGGGAGCCTGGGGACCCAGTACTTC. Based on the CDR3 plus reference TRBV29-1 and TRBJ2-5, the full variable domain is SAVISQKPSRDICQRGTSLTIQCQVDSQVTMMFWYRQQPGQSLTLIATANQGSEATYESGFVIDKFPISRPNLTFSTLTVSNMSPEDSSIYLCSVVGSLGTQYFGPGTRLLVL.

The CDR3 coding sequence is TGTGCCAGCAGCTCCCGGAGACGGACCAACACTGAAGCTTTCTTT. Translation gives CASSSRRRTNTEAFF. The chain combines TRBV14 with TRBJ1-1, with unresolved D. Germline assignment: CDR1 SGHDN and CDR2 FVKESK. This CDR3 spans 15 amino acids. V was trimmed by 5 bases and J by 2 bases, leaving 15 bases between them.

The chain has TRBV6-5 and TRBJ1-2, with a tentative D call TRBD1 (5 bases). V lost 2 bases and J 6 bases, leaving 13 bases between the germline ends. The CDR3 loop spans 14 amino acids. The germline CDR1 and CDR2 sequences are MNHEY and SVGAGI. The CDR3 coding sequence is TGTGCCAGCAGTTACCTCCCCGGGACCCATGGCTACACCTTC. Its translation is CASSYLPGTHGYTF.

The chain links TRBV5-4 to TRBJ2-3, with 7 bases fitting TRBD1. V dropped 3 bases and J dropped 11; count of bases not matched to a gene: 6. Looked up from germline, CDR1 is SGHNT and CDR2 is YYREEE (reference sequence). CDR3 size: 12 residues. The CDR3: CASSSWTGGQYF. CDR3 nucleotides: TGTGCCAGCAGCTCCTGGACAGGAGGGCAGTATTTT.

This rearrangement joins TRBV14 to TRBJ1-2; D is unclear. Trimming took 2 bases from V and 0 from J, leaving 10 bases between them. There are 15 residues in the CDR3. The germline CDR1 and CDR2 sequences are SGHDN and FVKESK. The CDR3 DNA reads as TGTGCCAGCAGCCAAAAAGGTCGTTCTAACTATGGCTACACCTTC. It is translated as CASSQKGRSNYGYTF.

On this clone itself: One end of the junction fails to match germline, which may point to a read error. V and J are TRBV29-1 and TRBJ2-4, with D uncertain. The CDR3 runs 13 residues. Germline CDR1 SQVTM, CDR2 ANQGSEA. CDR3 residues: CSVERLANNIQYF. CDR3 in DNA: TGCAGCGTTGAAAGGTTAGCCAACAACATTCAGTACTTC.